Listed here is a single T cell receptor (beta chain). This clone came up once. It lacks a known antigen. No base-level quality is on record; no much larger clone is a single base apart. Sequencing of the TRB variable region was done with the immunoSEQ hsTCRB v3.0 assay at survey level resolution. The targeted TRB sequencing depth was roughly 40,000-55,000 T-cell genomes per sample. Pooled TRB libraries were sequenced on an Illumina MiSeq with a v3 150-cycle kit. In the original analysis: Repertoire analysis ran in R within a reproducible Nextflow workflow covering QC, data transformation and analysis. LymphoSeq2, an R package for exploring AIRR-Seq data, was used to implement custom analyses. A few samples that yielded fewer than 5000 total TRB sequences were excluded, so that 188 HIV repertoires were analyzed. Among the roughly 190 retained HIV repertoires, about 59 were collected before ART initiation and fewer than 150 were collected after ART initiation. Each repertoire was downsampled to 5000 TRB nucleotide sequences, and summary statistics were averaged across 100 downsampling iterations. Only TRB sequences with CDR3 regions of at least seven amino acids were retained for analysis. A Shannon entropy-derived clonality score and the Gini coefficient were used to measure diversity. In the repertoire networks, any two of the top 5000 CDR3 amino acid sequences were connected whenever the two sequences differed by an edit distance of one. Antigen specificity groups and MHC restriction were predicted for TRB CDR3 amino acid sequences with GLIPH2. To flag known associations with CMV, EBV, HIV or tissue antigens, CDR3 amino acid sequences were compared against VDJdb and McPAS-TCR. Pre-ART, post-ART and control groups were compared with Wilcoxon signed-rank tests and Holm-Bonferroni correction. TCRdb mirrors the immuneACCESS table, restricted to in-frame sequences. Some clones are absent from its copies; in checked studies, under half trace to an unresolved V gene, and the reason for the others is unknown. Clone size and V and J calls were adopted from that table, with D and trimming inferred from the DNA. The sample includes about 21,000 clones, with 60% to 80% observed a single time. The ten largest clones add up to less than 15% of the sample.

The record originates from a study of long-term antiretroviral therapy in people with HIV (dated by TCRdb to 2021 to 2024). In terms of the full investigation: The earliest samples were collected approximately a decade before the 2015 WHO recommendation for immediate ART, a period when ART was typically delayed until CD4 counts fell. A retrospective serial study tested whether changes in peripheral blood TRB repertoire composition and diversity were associated with ART initiation and durable HIV suppression. A total of fewer than 250 cryopreserved PBMC samples came from approximately 30 adults with confirmed HIV infection and were collected serially over a mean of approximately six years (range 1-12). About 40% of the roughly 30 participants with HIV were female. Test extractions of a monoclonal T-cell line alongside 30 or so polyclonal samples showed no cross-contamination during QIAcube processing.

Participants were included only if at least one PBMC sample before ART initiation and at least two post-ART samples were available. Treatment was received in the United States of America by all participants with HIV. Before DNA extraction, cryopreserved samples of roughly 1-10 million PBMC were thawed and washed. At the time of the earliest PBMC sample, participants with HIV were aged between about 20 and 60 years. Per participant, PBMC samples came from 1-4 timepoints prior to ART initiation and 2-8 timepoints following ART initiation, for a median of 7 samples. For every participant, serial HIV viral load, CD4+ T-cell count, ART history and demographic data were obtained. Genomic DNA was extracted from unsorted PBMC with a Qiagen kit on a QIAcube, processed in batches of 12 samples. The junction shows trimming of 0 bases on V and 6 bases on J, plus 13 bases between the germline ends. CDR1 and CDR2, per the germline V gene, are SGHRS and YFSETQ. Including the terminal cysteine and phenylalanine, the CDR3 comprises 15 residues. Only CDR3 DNA is held: 45 bases, read in frame from base 1.

The paper's findings and limits, for the study overall: Narrower CDR3 length ranges were observed in HIV repertoires than in controls, and an antigen-experienced repertoire with only a slight naive shift after ART was suggested by the network structure. Because pre-ART samples had limited cell numbers, unsorted PBMC were profiled rather than sorted CD4+ and CD8+ T cells. Inferences about post-ART repertoire changes are limited because no data were available on ART adherence, viral resistance or therapy changes. The samples were dated from the mid-2000s to the late 2010s, and the ART regimens that were used may be less effective than current ART regimens. Limited PBMC availability meant only the TCR beta chain was sequenced, without alpha chain pairing. ART initiation was associated with a significant increase in TRB diversity, but diversity stayed significantly below transplant donor controls even after long-term ART. At every time point, the repertoire was dominated by expanded TRB clones first identified before ART initiation, although this dominance fluctuated and, in many PLHIV, declined after ART.

The clonotype was recovered from a woman between 40 and 55 years old with HIV. The sequencing used unsorted PBMCs, collected about 1.8 years before starting antiretroviral therapy. The rearranged chain carries TRBV5-1 and TRBJ2-1, with TRBD2 tentatively as D gene (5 bases match). CDR3 loop: CASSLAGKEVNEQFF. The DNA sequence is TGCGCCAGCAGCTTGGCCGGGAAAGAGGTCAATGAGCAGTTCTTC.